Listed below are T cell receptor beta chains from one sample, sequenced in a study of shared clonotypes between healthy human individuals. Repertoires were generated with immunoSEQ multiplex PCR, while TCRdb's copy carries only in-frame clones and drops some. The table lists around 2,000,000 clones, about 95% of them singletons. The sequencing input was naive CD8+ T cells sorted from blood. The receptors originated from a man younger than 30 in good health. Both conserved end residues are part of each CDR3. The D gene is left open where the match is weak. The size of a clone is reported for some rows only, either as once, few or many, or as a class for expanded clones.

DNA | CDR3 | V | D | J | size
TGTGCCAGCAGTTTATTTACCGGGGGGGAAAAACTGTTTTTT | CASSLFTGGEKLFF | TRBV27 | - | TRBJ1-4 | -
TGTGCTAGTGGTTTGGCGATTTCGGGACTACCCACCGGGGAGCTGTTTTTT | CASGLAISGLPTGELFF | TRBV12-5 | TRBD2 | TRBJ2-2 | -
TGTGCCTCATCGGGCAGGGGGTTCACTGAAGCTTTCTTT | CASSGRGFTEAFF | TRBV30 | TRBD1 | TRBJ1-1 | few
TGTGCCATCAGTGAGGAGCAGAGCTCCTATAATTCACCCCTCCACTTT | CAISEEQSSYNSPLHF | TRBV10-3 | - | TRBJ1-6 | -
TGTGCCAGCAGCTTGGTAGCCGTCTCCTACAATGAGCAGTTCTTC | CASSLVAVSYNEQFF | TRBV5-5 | - | TRBJ2-1 | -
TGCGCCAGCAGCTGGGACAGGTACTCCTACGAGCAATACTTC | CASSWDRYSYEQYF | TRBV5-1 | TRBD1 | TRBJ2-7 | -
TGTGCCAGCAGCTTAACAGGGGAGACCCAGTACTTC | CASSLTGETQYF | TRBV13 | - | TRBJ2-5 | -
TGCAGCGTCGTCCTAGCGGGGGCTAGCGCATACAATGAGCAGTTCTTC | CSVVLAGASAYNEQFF | TRBV29-1 | TRBD2 | TRBJ2-1 | -
TGTGCCAGCAGTTTTGGACTAGCGGGAGTGAACGAGCAGTACTTC | CASSFGLAGVNEQYF | TRBV27 | TRBD2 | TRBJ2-7 | -
TGTGCCAGCAGCTTTGGGGGCGGCGAGTCGTACTTC | CASSFGGGESYF | TRBV7-9 | - | TRBJ2-7 | -
TGTGCCAGCGAAGGGGGCCTCAATGAAAAACTGTTTTTT | CASEGGLNEKLFF | TRBV2 | TRBD1 | TRBJ1-4 | -
TGTGCCAGCAGCTTATTTGACCTTGAGCAGTTCTTC | CASSLFDLEQFF | TRBV7-2 | - | TRBJ2-1 | -
TGTGCCAGCAGCTTAACCCTAGCGCCTTACCAAGAGACCCAGTACTTC | CASSLTLAPYQETQYF | TRBV7-2 | - | TRBJ2-5 | -
TGTGCCAGCAGACCGGACAGGGCTACCTACAATGAGCAGTTCTTC | CASRPDRATYNEQFF | TRBV7-9 | TRBD1 | TRBJ2-1 | -
TGCGCCAGCAGCCCACCAGCGGACAGGGCCTCCTATGGCTACACCTTC | CASSPPADRASYGYTF | TRBV4-1 | TRBD1 | TRBJ1-2 | once
TGCGCCAGCAGCTCGGAAGGCACCCAAGAGACCCAGTACTTC | CASSSEGTQETQYF | TRBV5-1 | - | TRBJ2-5 | -
TGCGCCAGCAGCCAAATAGCGGGGGCCGCAGATACGCAGTATTTT | CASSQIAGAADTQYF | TRBV4-1 | TRBD2 | TRBJ2-3 | -
TGCGCCAGCAGCCAAGTTCAAGGAGGGAATTCACCCCTCCACTTT | CASSQVQGGNSPLHF | TRBV4-1 | - | TRBJ1-6 | -
TGTGCCAGCAGCGAGGCCGGGACGGCTCCAAGGGATCAGCCCCAGCATTTT | CASSEAGTAPRDQPQHF | TRBV7-9 | - | TRBJ1-5 | once
TGTGCCAGCGGCTGGGGCAGCACTGAAGCTTTCTTT | CASGWGSTEAFF | TRBV6-5 | - | TRBJ1-1 | -
TGTGCCAGCAGTTACGGACTTGGGAATTCACCCCTCCACTTT | CASSYGLGNSPLHF | TRBV6-5 | - | TRBJ1-6 | once
TGTGCCTGGAGGACCATAGGACAGGGGGCCACCGGGGAGCTGTTTTTT | CAWRTIGQGATGELFF | TRBV30 | TRBD1 | TRBJ2-2 | few
TGTGCCAGCAGCTTAGTTTTAGCTAATGAAAAACTGTTTTTT | CASSLVLANEKLFF | TRBV7-9 | - | TRBJ1-4 | -
TGTGCCAGCAGCGTATCGTCGGGGAGCTCCTACGAGCAGTACTTC | CASSVSSGSSYEQYF | TRBV9 | - | TRBJ2-7 | -
TGTGCCAGTAAGATGGTCAGGAGCTCCTATAATTCACCCCTCCACTTT | CASKMVRSSYNSPLHF | TRBV19 | - | TRBJ1-6 | -
TGCGCCAGCAGCCTGACCAGGGGCTACGAGCAGTACTTC | CASSLTRGYEQYF | TRBV4-3 | - | TRBJ2-7 | -
TGTGCCAGCAGCTTAGACACAGCATATAATCAGCCCCAGCATTTT | CASSLDTAYNQPQHF | TRBV7-8 | - | TRBJ1-5 | -
TGTGCCAGCAGCCTGGCGGGACTAGATATCTACGAGCAGTACTTC | CASSLAGLDIYEQYF | TRBV5-6 | TRBD2 | TRBJ2-7 | -
TGTGCCAGCAGCCCTACGAACACTGAAGCTTTCTTT | CASSPTNTEAFF | TRBV5-5 | - | TRBJ1-1 | once
TGCAGCGTTGAAGGGTTATCGGGGGACTATGGCTACACCTTC | CSVEGLSGDYGYTF | TRBV29-1 | - | TRBJ1-2 | -